Reported below is one T cell receptor (beta chain). As yet, its antigen is unknown. Unique molecular identifiers were linked by the library to individual cDNA molecules. Original processing methods: A per-sample median of around 100,000 TCRs was observed, with a range of about 20,000 to 750,000. TCRdb ran MiXCR on the RACE reads and lists one entry per CDR3 protein. These V and J calls rely on TCRdb rather than the paper's analysis. The table has 85,000 to 120,000 distinct CDR3 sequences, 12% seen once. This record belongs to a study of human T cells and chemical hapten exposure. Study details: Mostly female patients had alopecia areata, totalis or universalis.

Regarding time point: pre-sensitization, week 0. Treatment noted: therapeutic diphenylcyclopropenone sensitization with weekly scalp DPC. Study outcomes and limitations: Expanded TCRs made up significantly more big CDR3 similarity clusters than controls did.

The sequencing used whole blood, collected in connection with sensitization to the hapten diphenylcyclopropenone (DPC). This clonotype was sampled from a woman in her forties or fifties with alopecia areata. Some clones in this sample may be carry-over from other donors' samples.

The CDR3 nucleotides are TGTGCCAGCAGTTTAGGCGTTTCTGGAAACACCATATATTTT. This translates into CASSLGVSGNTIYF. The genes are TRBV12-3 or TRBV12-4 and TRBJ1-3; D remains ambiguous. Trimming shortened V by 1 base and J by 1 base, and 5 bases separated the two germline ends. The CDR3 is 14 residues long.